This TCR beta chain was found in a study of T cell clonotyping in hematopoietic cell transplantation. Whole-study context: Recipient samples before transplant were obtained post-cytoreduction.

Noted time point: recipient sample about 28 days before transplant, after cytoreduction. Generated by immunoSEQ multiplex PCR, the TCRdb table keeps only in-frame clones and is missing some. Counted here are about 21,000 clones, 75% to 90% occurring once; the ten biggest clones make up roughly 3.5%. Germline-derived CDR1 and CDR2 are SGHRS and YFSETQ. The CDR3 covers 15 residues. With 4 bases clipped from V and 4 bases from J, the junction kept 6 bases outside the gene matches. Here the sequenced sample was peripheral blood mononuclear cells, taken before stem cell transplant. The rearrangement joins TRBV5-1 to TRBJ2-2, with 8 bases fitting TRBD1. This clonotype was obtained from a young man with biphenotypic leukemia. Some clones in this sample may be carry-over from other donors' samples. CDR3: CASSPYTGGTGELFF. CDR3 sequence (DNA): TGCGCCAGCAGCCCATATACAGGGGGCACCGGGGAGCTGTTTTTT.